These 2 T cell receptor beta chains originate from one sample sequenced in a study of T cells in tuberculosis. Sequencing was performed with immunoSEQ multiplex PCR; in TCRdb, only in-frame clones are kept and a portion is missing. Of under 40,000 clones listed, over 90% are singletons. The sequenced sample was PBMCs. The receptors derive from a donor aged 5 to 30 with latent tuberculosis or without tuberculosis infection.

CDR3 sequence: CASSWGGQLPTDTQYF. CDR3 coding DNA: TGTGCCAGCAGTTGGGGGGGGCAGTTACCTACAGATACGCAGTATTTT. The chain carries TRBV6-5 and TRBJ2-3; a weak D match, TRBD2 (7 bases). V lost 4 bases to trimming and J lost 3 bases, with 17 bases between them. Germline V gene sequence: CDR1 MNHEY, CDR2 SVGAGI. CDR3 size: 16 residues.

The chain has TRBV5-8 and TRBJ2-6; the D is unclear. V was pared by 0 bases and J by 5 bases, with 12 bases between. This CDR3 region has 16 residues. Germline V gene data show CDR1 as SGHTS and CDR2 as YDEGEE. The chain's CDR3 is CASSLGSVPWANVLTF. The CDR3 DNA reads TGTGCCAGCAGCTTGGGCAGTGTCCCCTGGGCCAACGTCCTGACTTTC.